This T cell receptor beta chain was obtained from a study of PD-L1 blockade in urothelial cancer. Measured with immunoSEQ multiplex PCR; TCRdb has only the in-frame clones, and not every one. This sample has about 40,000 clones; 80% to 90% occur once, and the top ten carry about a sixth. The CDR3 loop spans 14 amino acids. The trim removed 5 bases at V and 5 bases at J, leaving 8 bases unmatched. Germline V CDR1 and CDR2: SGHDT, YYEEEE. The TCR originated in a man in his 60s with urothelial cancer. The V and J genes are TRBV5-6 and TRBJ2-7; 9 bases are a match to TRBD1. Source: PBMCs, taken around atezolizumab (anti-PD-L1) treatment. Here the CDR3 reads CASRLDRGVHEQYF. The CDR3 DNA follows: TGTGCCAGCAGATTAGACAGGGGGGTCCACGAGCAGTACTTC.